The 7 T cell receptor beta chains listed next were all sequenced from one sample in a study of T cell clones after liver transplantation. Assay: immunoSEQ multiplex PCR; the TCRdb copy retains only in-frame clones and omits some. Here the sample spans tens of thousands of clones, 82% being singletons. The input for sequencing was CD4+ T cells from blood, taken approximately 3.5 years after liver transplant. The receptor set was obtained from a human patient who received a liver transplant. Some T cells may have originated in the graft donor.

Here the CDR3 DNA reads TGTGCCAGCAGCTCAGGGGTTGGAAACATGAACACTGAAGCTTTCTTT. It codes for CASSSGVGNMNTEAFF. The gene calls are TRBV7-6 and TRBJ1-1; D perhaps matches TRBD1 (6 bases). This CDR3 has 16 residues. CDR1 SGHVS and CDR2 FNYEAQ come from the germline V gene. Trimming stripped 4 bases from V and 0 bases from J, with 15 bases between.

V gene TRBV20-1 combines with J gene TRBJ2-7; D call uncertain. Germline V gene lookup returns CDR1 DFQATT and CDR2 SNEGSKA (reference sequence). V gave up 2 bases and J gave up 3 bases, with 5 bases separating them. This CDR3 region has 11 residues. CDR3 protein: CSARSYYEQYF. In DNA, the CDR3 is TGCAGTGCTAGAAGCTACTACGAGCAGTACTTC.

The chain employs TRBV7-2 and TRBJ1-5; D remains ambiguous. Germline-derived CDR1 and CDR2 are SGHTA and FQGNSA. The CDR3 runs to 13 residues. The ends were cut back, 7 bases at V and 6 bases at J, with 13 bases in the middle. The DNA for the CDR3 is TGTGCCAGCACACCGGACCTGGGTCAGCCCCAGCATTTT. This encodes CASTPDLGQPQHF.

The rearrangement uses TRBV2 and TRBJ2-7, with D possibly matching TRBD1 (5 bases). Trimming removed 6 bases from V and 2 bases from J, with 11 bases in between. This CDR3 region has 13 residues. The germline V gene encodes CDR1 SNHLY and CDR2 FYNNEI. The CDR3 DNA sequence: TGTGCCAGCAGCCAGGGTCCTCCCTACGAGCAGTACTTC. It translates to CASSQGPPYEQYF.

This clone is a singleton in its sample. This chain uses TRBV10-1 with TRBJ2-1; D might be TRBD1 or TRBD2, each matching 6 bases. Trimming took 0 bases from V and 10 from J, leaving 16 bases between them. Germline-derived CDR1 and CDR2 are WNHNN and SYGVQD (reference sequence). The CDR3 is 15 residues long. CDR3 loop: CASSESAGTIREQFF. The CDR3 DNA is TGCGCCAGCAGTGAGTCGGCGGGGACAATTCGGGAGCAGTTCTTC.

This clone was counted only a few times. The chain is built from TRBV28 and TRBJ2-3, with a tentative D call TRBD2 (5 bases). Germline values: CDR1 MDHEN, CDR2 SYDVKM. Trimming removed 4 bases at V and 6 bases at J, with 23 bases between. The CDR3 is made up of 17 amino acids. This chain's CDR3 is CASSSPGGSRGLDTQYF. Written as DNA, the CDR3 is TGTGCCAGCAGTTCCCCCGGTGGGAGTCGGGGTTTGGATACGCAGTATTTT.

The gene calls are TRBV19 and TRBJ2-1, with TRBD2 matching 7 bases. Germline V CDR1 and CDR2: LNHDA, SQIVND (reference sequence). There are 14 residues in the CDR3. The trim removed 5 bases at V and 4 bases at J, leaving 5 bases unmatched. CDR3 protein: CASSSGLPYNEQFF. The CDR3 region has the DNA TGTGCCAGTAGTTCGGGACTACCATACAATGAGCAGTTCTTC. The whole variable domain, remainder taken from reference TRBV19 and TRBJ2-1, is DGGITQSPKYLFRKEGQNVTLSCEQNLNHDAMYWYRQDPGQGLRLIYYSQIVNDFQKGDIAEGYSVSREKKESFPLTVTSAQKNPTAFYLCASSSGLPYNEQFFGPGTRLTVL.